The clone carrying this T cell receptor beta chain was found a few times. Its antigen is not identified. This record comes from a study of cytomegalovirus exposure and HLA in healthy donors. The overall study: In an earlier analysis, 95 million to 140 million unique TCR beta sequences were found from 150 million to 200 million T cells. The Caucasian-associated ancestry cluster held 65% to 85% of 300 to 450 genotyped donors.

The germline V gene encodes CDR1 WSHSY and CDR2 SAAADI. Deletions cut 2 bases from V and 4 bases from J, with 11 bases between. The CDR3 consists of 14 residues. Study results and limitations: Judged likely to be a sequencing artifact was a cluster of highly shared sequence variants.

13 Jbeta primers and 60 Vbeta primers were used for the PCR. TCRdb keeps only in-frame clones here, not all; method: immunoSEQ multiplex PCR. The repertoire holds about 120,000 clones, 15% seen once, with roughly 2% in the top ten. Source material: PBMCs. This clonotype originated in a woman between 18 and 29 years old in good health and CMV-seronegative. The J gene is TRBJ1-1, the V gene TRBV10-2, with D perhaps TRBD1 (6 bases). CDR3 loop: CASSEATGVTEAFF. The CDR3 coding sequence is TGCGCCAGCAGTGAGGCGACAGGTGTCACTGAAGCTTTCTTT.